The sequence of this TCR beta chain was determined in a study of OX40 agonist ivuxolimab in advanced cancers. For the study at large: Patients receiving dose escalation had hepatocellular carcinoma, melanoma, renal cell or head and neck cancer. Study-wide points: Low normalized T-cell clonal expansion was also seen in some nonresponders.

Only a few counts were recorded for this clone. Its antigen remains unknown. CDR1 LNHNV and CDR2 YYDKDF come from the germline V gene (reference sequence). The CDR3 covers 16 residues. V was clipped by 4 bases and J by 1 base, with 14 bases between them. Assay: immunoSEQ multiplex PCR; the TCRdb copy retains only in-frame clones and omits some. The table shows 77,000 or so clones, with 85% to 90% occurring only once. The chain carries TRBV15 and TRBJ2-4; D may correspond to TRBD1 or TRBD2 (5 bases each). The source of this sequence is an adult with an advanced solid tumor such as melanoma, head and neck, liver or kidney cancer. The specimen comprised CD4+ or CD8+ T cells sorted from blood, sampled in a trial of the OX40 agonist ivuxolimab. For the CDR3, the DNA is TGTGCCACCAGCACGGGACCTGCCGACGCCAAAAACATTCAGTACTTC. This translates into CATSTGPADAKNIQYF.